This T cell receptor beta chain was obtained from a study of OX40 agonist ivuxolimab in advanced cancers. Study in general: Partial responses were achieved by three patients: one hepatocellular carcinoma, two cutaneous melanoma. Study outcomes and limitations: The authors also found low normalized T-cell clonal expansion in some nonresponders. CD4+ and CD8+ T cells in blood underwent clonal expansion by week 6 at 0.1 to 3.0 mg/kg.

CDR1 is SGHDT and CDR2 is YYEEEE in the germline V gene. CDR3 length equals 12 residues. V was shortened by 3 bases and J by 2 bases, with 5 bases between the two germline ends. Patients with a history of autoimmune disease or on systemic immunosuppression were excluded. Using immunoSEQ multiplex PCR, the repertoire was profiled, and TCRdb retains in-frame clones only, with some absent. This sample has about 62,000 clones, with approximately 85% found just once. This clone was seen just once. The antigen is undetermined. The source is an adult with an advanced solid tumor such as melanoma, head and neck, liver or kidney cancer. V gene TRBV5-6 combines with J gene TRBJ1-2; no clear D gene. The sequencing here drew on CD4+ or CD8+ T cells sorted from blood, taken in a trial of the OX40 agonist ivuxolimab. CDR3: CASSSGNYGYTF. CDR3 nucleotides: TGTGCCAGCAGCTCTGGGAACTATGGCTACACCTTC.